The 4 T cell receptor beta chains given below trace back to one sample, sequenced in a study of T cell clonality in common variable immunodeficiency. Study results and caveats: Common variable immunodeficiency TCR beta sequences reportedly had fewer deletions and N-nucleotide insertions.

Profiling relied on immunoSEQ multiplex PCR, and the TCRdb table lists in-frame clones only, not all of them. The sample yields several thousand clones, without any singletons. Their cognate antigens are unknown. Sample: peripheral blood mononuclear cells. The receptors derive from a human donor with common variable immunodeficiency.

This clone was picked up many times. The sequenced fragment ends 3 residues before the CDR3 boundary, so the rest is inferred from the germline J gene. This chain joins TRBV30 and TRBJ2-5, with 7 positions matching TRBD2. This CDR3 comprises 12 residues. Trimming took 8 bases from V and 5 from J; bases not matched to a gene: 8. Germline lookup yields CDR1 GTSNPN and CDR2 SVGIG (reference sequence). The covered CDR3 bases are TGTGCCGGGGGAGGGGCGGGGGAGACC. The encoded protein is CAGGGAGET. The whole CDR3 region reads CAGGGAGETQYF.

The sample holds many counts of this clone. The CDR3 end falls 3 residues outside the read, so it is completed with the germline J gene. The rearrangement links TRBV2 to TRBJ2-3; a possible D gene is TRBD1 (5 bases). The CDR3 has 15 residues. V lost 3 bases and J 0 bases, leaving 10 bases between the germline ends. CDR1 is SNHLY, CDR2 FYNNEI, per germline. CDR3 bases read: TGTGCCAGCAGTGATCAGGGTTTTAGCACAGATACG. Its protein product is CASSDQGFSTDT. In full, the CDR3 is CASSDQGFSTDTQYF.

The sample holds many counts of this clone. One junction end does not reproduce the germline sequence, and a read error may be involved. Coverage ceases 3 residues before the CDR3 finishes, and the germline J gene fills in the end. The genes are TRBV4-2 and TRBJ1-2; 8 bases agree with TRBD1. Germline assignment: CDR1 LGHNA and CDR2 YNFKEQ. The CDR3 spans 17 residues. CDR3 in amino acids: CASSQIGQGITNYGYTF. The CDR3 DNA, read in part, is TGCGCCAGCAGCCAGATAGGACAGGGAATTACTAACTATGGC.

There are many counts of this clone. Sequencing ends 3 residues short of the CDR3 end; the germline J gene provides the rest. The chain carries TRBV4-1 and TRBJ1-4; D is perhaps TRBD1 (5 bases). The CDR3 extends over 14 amino acids. Germline lookup yields CDR1 MGHRA and CDR2 YSYEKL. V lost 1 base and J 10 bases, leaving 13 bases between the germline ends. CDR3 DNA, as far as it was read: TGCGCCAGCAGCCAAGTGGGCACCCAGGGAAAA. It specifies CASSQVGTQGK. The full CDR3 sequence reads CASSQVGTQGKLFF.